The rows below give T cell receptor beta chains drawn from one sample of a study of blood T cell repertoires in COVID-19. Using immunoSEQ multiplex PCR, the repertoire was profiled, and TCRdb retains in-frame clones only, with some absent. The repertoire consists of about 250,000 clones, with more than 70% occurring once and the leading ten covering roughly 6%. The specimen was peripheral blood. The receptors here all came from a woman in her twenties or thirties with COVID-19, enrolled during active disease. The CDR3 runs from the conserved cysteine through the conserved F or W. Each record gives: CDR3 DNA, CDR3 protein, D gene, V gene, J gene, clone size. The D gene is left open where the match is weak. Not all rows give a size; the values are once, few, many and, for expanded clones, a class.

CDR3 DNA: TGTGCCAGTAGTATGGGTGCGGGTCCCATCTCCTACAATGAGCAGTTCTTC; CDR3 protein: CASSMGAGPISYNEQFF; D gene: -; V gene: TRBV19; J gene: TRBJ2-1; clone size: -
CDR3 DNA: TGTGCCAGCAGCCCGGGGACAAATAATGAAAAACTGTTTTTT; CDR3 protein: CASSPGTNNEKLFF; D gene: -; V gene: TRBV7-9; J gene: TRBJ1-4; clone size: -
CDR3 DNA: TGCGCCAGCAGCCCTAGACGGGAAACCTACAATGAGCAGTTCTTC; CDR3 protein: CASSPRRETYNEQFF; D gene: -; V gene: TRBV4-3; J gene: TRBJ2-1; clone size: few
CDR3 DNA: TGTGCCAGCAGCCTTATCACAGGGGTTTATGGCTACACCTTC; CDR3 protein: CASSLITGVYGYTF; D gene: TRBD1; V gene: TRBV5-6; J gene: TRBJ1-2; clone size: once
CDR3 DNA: TGTGCCAGCCACAGGGGGCAAGAGACCCAGTACTTC; CDR3 protein: CASHRGQETQYF; D gene: TRBD1; V gene: TRBV12-3/TRBV12-4; J gene: TRBJ2-5; clone size: -
CDR3 DNA: TGTGCCAGCTCCTCGACAGGGGGAGGTGAAAAACTGTTTTTT; CDR3 protein: CASSSTGGGEKLFF; D gene: TRBD1; V gene: TRBV2; J gene: TRBJ1-4; clone size: -
CDR3 DNA: TGTGCCAGCAGCAAATGCCCACTCGCTACAACTAATGAAAAACTGTTTTTT; CDR3 protein: CASSKCPLATTNEKLFF; D gene: -; V gene: TRBV21-1; J gene: TRBJ1-4; clone size: -
CDR3 DNA: TGTGCCAGCAGTTTTAATACAGGGATGACAGATACGCAGTATTTT; CDR3 protein: CASSFNTGMTDTQYF; D gene: -; V gene: TRBV2; J gene: TRBJ2-3; clone size: -
CDR3 DNA: TGTGCCAGTAGTATGGATGGCCAGGGGGCCCCCCAAGAGACCCAGTACTTC; CDR3 protein: CASSMDGQGAPQETQYF; D gene: TRBD1; V gene: TRBV19; J gene: TRBJ2-5; clone size: -
CDR3 DNA: TGTGCCAGCAGTTACCCAACGTGGACTAGCGACGGGACCCAGTACTTC; CDR3 protein: CASSYPTWTSDGTQYF; D gene: TRBD2; V gene: TRBV6-5; J gene: TRBJ2-5; clone size: -
CDR3 DNA: TGTGCCAGCAGCCCCTTTTATGGCGGGATGGGGTACCAAGAGACCCAGTACTTC; CDR3 protein: CASSPFYGGMGYQETQYF; D gene: -; V gene: TRBV7-2; J gene: TRBJ2-5; clone size: -
CDR3 DNA: TGTGCTAGTGGTTTCACGGGCAGGGAACATATAAGTGGCTACACCTTC; CDR3 protein: CASGFTGREHISGYTF; D gene: -; V gene: TRBV12-5; J gene: TRBJ1-2; clone size: -
CDR3 DNA: TGCGCCAGCAGCCAAGGATCCCAGGGGGGAGACACTGAAGCTTTCTTT; CDR3 protein: CASSQGSQGGDTEAFF; D gene: TRBD1; V gene: TRBV4-3; J gene: TRBJ1-1; clone size: -
CDR3 DNA: TGTGCCAGCAGCCCAACCGGGACTAGGGAGGATACGCAGTATTTT; CDR3 protein: CASSPTGTREDTQYF; D gene: TRBD2; V gene: TRBV5-4; J gene: TRBJ2-3; clone size: -
CDR3 DNA: TGTGCCACCAGCCCGCAGGGGGCCAGCAATCAGCCCCAGCATTTT; CDR3 protein: CATSPQGASNQPQHF; D gene: TRBD1; V gene: TRBV15; J gene: TRBJ1-5; clone size: -
CDR3 DNA: TGCAGCGTTGCCTTTGGCGGGATTCTAGATGAGCAGTTCTTC; CDR3 protein: CSVAFGGILDEQFF; D gene: -; V gene: TRBV29-1; J gene: TRBJ2-1; clone size: -
CDR3 DNA: TGTGCCAGCAGCCAAGGTTTGGCTAGCGGGCTAGATACGCAGTATTTT; CDR3 protein: CASSQGLASGLDTQYF; D gene: TRBD2; V gene: TRBV4-2; J gene: TRBJ2-3; clone size: -
CDR3 DNA: TGTGCCAGCAGCTCTGATCAGGGGGCTCGAAGCTATGGCTACACCTTC; CDR3 protein: CASSSDQGARSYGYTF; D gene: TRBD1; V gene: TRBV7-9; J gene: TRBJ1-2; clone size: -
CDR3 DNA: TGTGCCAGCAGTCAGAAATATGGGGTCAGGGGGGACACTGAAGCTTTCTTT; CDR3 protein: CASSQKYGVRGDTEAFF; D gene: TRBD1; V gene: TRBV6-6; J gene: TRBJ1-1; clone size: -
CDR3 DNA: TGTGCCAGCAGTCTAAGTACCTTCCAAGAGACCCAGTACTTC; CDR3 protein: CASSLSTFQETQYF; D gene: -; V gene: TRBV28; J gene: TRBJ2-5; clone size: once
CDR3 DNA: TGTGCTAGTGGCCCCGGGACTAGCATAGAGACCCAGTACTTC; CDR3 protein: CASGPGTSIETQYF; D gene: TRBD2; V gene: TRBV12-5; J gene: TRBJ2-5; clone size: -
CDR3 DNA: TGTGCCAGTAGTAGCAGGGAGGGGCAGTTCTTC; CDR3 protein: CASSSREGQFF; D gene: TRBD2; V gene: TRBV19; J gene: TRBJ2-1; clone size: -
CDR3 DNA: TGTGCCAGCAGCTTAGCCGCAGGGGCCGTGGCAGATACGCAGTATTTT; CDR3 protein: CASSLAAGAVADTQYF; D gene: -; V gene: TRBV11-2; J gene: TRBJ2-3; clone size: -
CDR3 DNA: TGTGCCAGTACAGGACAGGCTGAAGAGACCCAGTACTTC; CDR3 protein: CASTGQAEETQYF; D gene: TRBD1; V gene: TRBV19; J gene: TRBJ2-5; clone size: -
CDR3 DNA: TGTGCCAGCAGCTTAGGCCTAGCGGCCTACAATGAGCAGTTCTTC; CDR3 protein: CASSLGLAAYNEQFF; D gene: TRBD2; V gene: TRBV7-9; J gene: TRBJ2-1; clone size: -
CDR3 DNA: TGTGCCAGTAGTATAAGAGCGGGAGGGTTAAATGAGCAGTTCTTC; CDR3 protein: CASSIRAGGLNEQFF; D gene: TRBD2; V gene: TRBV19; J gene: TRBJ2-1; clone size: -
CDR3 DNA: TGTGCCAGCAGTGACTGGGAAAGGGGTGAAAAACTGTTTTTT; CDR3 protein: CASSDWERGEKLFF; D gene: -; V gene: TRBV2; J gene: TRBJ1-4; clone size: once
CDR3 DNA: TGTGCCATCAGTGCAGGGATGGAGTCGCAGTTCTTC; CDR3 protein: CAISAGMESQFF; D gene: -; V gene: TRBV10-3; J gene: TRBJ2-1; clone size: -
CDR3 DNA: TGCAGTGCTAGTTATAATGAGCAGTTCTTC; CDR3 protein: CSASYNEQFF; D gene: -; V gene: TRBV20-1; J gene: TRBJ2-1; clone size: -
CDR3 DNA: TGTGCCAGCAGTTACTCCAGTATCGATCAGCCCCAGCATTTT; CDR3 protein: CASSYSSIDQPQHF; D gene: -; V gene: TRBV6-5; J gene: TRBJ1-5; clone size: -
CDR3 DNA: TGTGCCAGCAGTTTAGTGGGAGACACCGGGGAGCTGTTTTTT; CDR3 protein: CASSLVGDTGELFF; D gene: -; V gene: TRBV28; J gene: TRBJ2-2; clone size: -
CDR3 DNA: TGCGCCAGCAGTGAGTCTTCGGGGGGGCGGACTGAAGCTTTCTTT; CDR3 protein: CASSESSGGRTEAFF; D gene: -; V gene: TRBV10-1; J gene: TRBJ1-1; clone size: -
CDR3 DNA: TGCGCCAGCAGCTTGGATGACAGGACTTCACCCCTCCACTTT; CDR3 protein: CASSLDDRTSPLHF; D gene: -; V gene: TRBV5-1; J gene: TRBJ1-6; clone size: -
CDR3 DNA: TGTGCCAGCAGCTTTACGGGAGGGATACAAGAGACCCAGTACTTC; CDR3 protein: CASSFTGGIQETQYF; D gene: TRBD2; V gene: TRBV7-9; J gene: TRBJ2-5; clone size: -
CDR3 DNA: TGCGCCAGCAGACCGGGGACAGGGGGAGGGGAGACCCAGTACTTC; CDR3 protein: CASRPGTGGGETQYF; D gene: TRBD1; V gene: TRBV5-1; J gene: TRBJ2-5; clone size: -
CDR3 DNA: TGTGCCAGCAGCTTAGAAGGGGGCTTTACAGATACGCAGTATTTT; CDR3 protein: CASSLEGGFTDTQYF; D gene: TRBD1; V gene: TRBV7-2; J gene: TRBJ2-3; clone size: -
CDR3 DNA: TGTGCCAGCAGGTTGACTAGCGGGGGCGCTTACAATGAGCAGTTCTTC; CDR3 protein: CASRLTSGGAYNEQFF; D gene: TRBD2; V gene: TRBV11-3; J gene: TRBJ2-1; clone size: -
CDR3 DNA: TGTGCCAGCACCCCACAAGGGGGTACGTTGGCCTCAACCGAAGCTTTCTTT; CDR3 protein: CASTPQGGTLASTEAFF; D gene: -; V gene: TRBV5-4; J gene: TRBJ1-1; clone size: -
CDR3 DNA: TGTGCCAGCAGGTTGGGACAGGGCGACACCGGGGAGCTGTTTTTT; CDR3 protein: CASRLGQGDTGELFF; D gene: TRBD1; V gene: TRBV7-6; J gene: TRBJ2-2; clone size: -
CDR3 DNA: TGTGCCAGCAGCCAAGCGGACACTGAAGCTTTCTTT; CDR3 protein: CASSQADTEAFF; D gene: -; V gene: TRBV3-1/TRBV3-2; J gene: TRBJ1-1; clone size: -
CDR3 DNA: TGCGCCAGCAACATCCAAACTCGGGGGGATCGAGAGACCCAGTACTTC; CDR3 protein: CASNIQTRGDRETQYF; D gene: TRBD2; V gene: TRBV10-1; J gene: TRBJ2-5; clone size: -
CDR3 DNA: TGCGCCAGCAGCCCCCCCATTAACACCGGGGAGCTGTTTTTT; CDR3 protein: CASSPPINTGELFF; D gene: -; V gene: TRBV5-1; J gene: TRBJ2-2; clone size: few
CDR3 DNA: TGCGCCAGCAGTGACCTAGCGAAAGGGGTTGATGAGCAGTTCTTC; CDR3 protein: CASSDLAKGVDEQFF; D gene: -; V gene: TRBV10-1; J gene: TRBJ2-1; clone size: -
CDR3 DNA: TGTGCCAGCAGCTTACCGGCCGGGGAGCTGTTTTTT; CDR3 protein: CASSLPAGELFF; D gene: -; V gene: TRBV7-9; J gene: TRBJ2-2; clone size: -
CDR3 DNA: TGTGCCAGCAGCTTGGTGGGACAGAGGGAAGCTTTCTTT; CDR3 protein: CASSLVGQREAFF; D gene: TRBD1; V gene: TRBV5-5; J gene: TRBJ1-1; clone size: -
CDR3 DNA: TGTGCCAGCAGCGCAGGAGCGGGGGGGGTCAATGAGCAGTTCTTC; CDR3 protein: CASSAGAGGVNEQFF; D gene: TRBD2; V gene: TRBV7-6; J gene: TRBJ2-1; clone size: -